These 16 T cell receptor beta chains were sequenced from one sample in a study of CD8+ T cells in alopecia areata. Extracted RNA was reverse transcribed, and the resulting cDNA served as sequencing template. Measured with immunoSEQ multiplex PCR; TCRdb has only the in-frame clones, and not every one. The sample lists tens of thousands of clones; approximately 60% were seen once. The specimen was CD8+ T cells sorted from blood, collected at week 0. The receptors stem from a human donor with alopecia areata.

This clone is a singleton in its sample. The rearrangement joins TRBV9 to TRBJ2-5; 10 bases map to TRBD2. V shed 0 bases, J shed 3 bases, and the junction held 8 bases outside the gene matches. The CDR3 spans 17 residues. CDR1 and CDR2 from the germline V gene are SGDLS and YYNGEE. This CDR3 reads CASSVATGLAHKETQYF. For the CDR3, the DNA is TGTGCCAGCAGCGTAGCTACGGGACTAGCGCATAAAGAGACCCAGTACTTC.

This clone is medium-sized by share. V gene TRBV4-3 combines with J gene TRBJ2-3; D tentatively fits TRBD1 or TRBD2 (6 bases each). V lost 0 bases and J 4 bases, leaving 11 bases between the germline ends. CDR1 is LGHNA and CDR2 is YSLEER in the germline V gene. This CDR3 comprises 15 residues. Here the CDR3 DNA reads TGCGCCAGCAGCCAAGACAGGGGCGGGGCAGATACGCAGTATTTT. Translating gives CASSQDRGGADTQYF.

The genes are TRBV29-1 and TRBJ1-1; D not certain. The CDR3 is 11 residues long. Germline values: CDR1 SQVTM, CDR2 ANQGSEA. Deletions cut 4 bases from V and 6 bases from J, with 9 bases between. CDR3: CSVGGGPEAFF. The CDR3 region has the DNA TGCAGCGTTGGGGGAGGGCCTGAAGCTTTCTTT.

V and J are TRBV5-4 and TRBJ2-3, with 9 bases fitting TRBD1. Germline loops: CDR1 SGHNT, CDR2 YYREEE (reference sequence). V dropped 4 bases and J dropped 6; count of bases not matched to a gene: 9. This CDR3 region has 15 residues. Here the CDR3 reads CASSQDRGLGDTQYF. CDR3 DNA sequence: TGTGCCAGCAGCCAGGACAGGGGCTTAGGTGATACGCAGTATTTT.

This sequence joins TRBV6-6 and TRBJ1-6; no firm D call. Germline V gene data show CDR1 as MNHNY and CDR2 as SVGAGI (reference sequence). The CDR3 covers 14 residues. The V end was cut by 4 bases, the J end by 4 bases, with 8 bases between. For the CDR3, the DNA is TGTGCCAGCAGTTCTGACAAATATAATTCACCCCTCCACTTT. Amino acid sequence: CASSSDKYNSPLHF.

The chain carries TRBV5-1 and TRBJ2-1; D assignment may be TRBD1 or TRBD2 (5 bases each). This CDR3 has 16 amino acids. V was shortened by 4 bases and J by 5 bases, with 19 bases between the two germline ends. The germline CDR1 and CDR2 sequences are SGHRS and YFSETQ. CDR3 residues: CASSPYSGTLNNEQFF. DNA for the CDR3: TGCGCCAGCAGCCCCTACTCCGGGACGCTAAACAATGAGCAGTTCTTC.

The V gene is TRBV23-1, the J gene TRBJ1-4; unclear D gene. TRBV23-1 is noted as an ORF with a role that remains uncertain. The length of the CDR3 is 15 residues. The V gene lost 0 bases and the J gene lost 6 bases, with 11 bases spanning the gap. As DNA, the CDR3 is TGCGCCAGCAGTCAATCTCCGGGGTTTTATGAAAAACTGTTTTTT. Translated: CASSQSPGFYEKLFF.

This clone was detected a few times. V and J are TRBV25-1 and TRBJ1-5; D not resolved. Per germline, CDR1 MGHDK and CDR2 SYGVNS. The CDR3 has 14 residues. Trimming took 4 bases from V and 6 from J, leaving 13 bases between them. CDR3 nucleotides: TGTGCCAGCAGTGCCAATGGCCCCCTTCAGCCCCAGCATTTT. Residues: CASSANGPLQPQHF.

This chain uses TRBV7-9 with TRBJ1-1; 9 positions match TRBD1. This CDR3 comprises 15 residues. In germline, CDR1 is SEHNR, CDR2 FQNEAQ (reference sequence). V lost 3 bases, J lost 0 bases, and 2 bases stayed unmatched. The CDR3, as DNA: TGTGCCAGCAGCTTGGGGACAGGGATGAACACTGAAGCTTTCTTT. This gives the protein CASSLGTGMNTEAFF.

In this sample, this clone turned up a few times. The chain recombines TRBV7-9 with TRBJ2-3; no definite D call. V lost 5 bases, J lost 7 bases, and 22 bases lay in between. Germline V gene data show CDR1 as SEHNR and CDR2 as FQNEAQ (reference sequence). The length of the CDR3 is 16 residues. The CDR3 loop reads CASSPAEGLDKNTQYF. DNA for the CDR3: TGTGCCAGCAGCCCCGCGGAAGGGCTAGACAAGAATACGCAGTATTTT.

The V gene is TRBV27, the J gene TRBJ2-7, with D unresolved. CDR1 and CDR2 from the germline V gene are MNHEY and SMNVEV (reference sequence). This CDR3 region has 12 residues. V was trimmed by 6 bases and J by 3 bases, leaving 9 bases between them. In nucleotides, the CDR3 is TGTGCCAGCAGCTTGACGGTCTACGAGCAGTACTTC. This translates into CASSLTVYEQYF.

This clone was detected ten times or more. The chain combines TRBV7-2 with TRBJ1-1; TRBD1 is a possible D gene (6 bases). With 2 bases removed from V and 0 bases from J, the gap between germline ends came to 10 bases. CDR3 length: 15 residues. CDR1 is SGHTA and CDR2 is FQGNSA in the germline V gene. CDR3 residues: CASSLNQGMNTEAFF. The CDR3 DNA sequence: TGTGCCAGCAGCTTAAATCAGGGGATGAACACTGAAGCTTTCTTT.

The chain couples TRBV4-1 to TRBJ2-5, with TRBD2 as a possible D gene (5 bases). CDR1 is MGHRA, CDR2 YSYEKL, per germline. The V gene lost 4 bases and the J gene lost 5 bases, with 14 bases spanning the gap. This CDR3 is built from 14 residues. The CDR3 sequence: CASSPTSSPETQYF. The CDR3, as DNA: TGCGCCAGCAGCCCAACGTCTAGCCCTGAGACCCAGTACTTC.

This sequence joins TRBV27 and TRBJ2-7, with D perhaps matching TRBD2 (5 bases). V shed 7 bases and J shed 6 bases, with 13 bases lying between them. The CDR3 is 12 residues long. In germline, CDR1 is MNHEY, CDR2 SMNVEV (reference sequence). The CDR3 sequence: CASITGVGEQYF. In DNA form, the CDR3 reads TGTGCCAGCATCACCGGGGTGGGCGAGCAGTACTTC.

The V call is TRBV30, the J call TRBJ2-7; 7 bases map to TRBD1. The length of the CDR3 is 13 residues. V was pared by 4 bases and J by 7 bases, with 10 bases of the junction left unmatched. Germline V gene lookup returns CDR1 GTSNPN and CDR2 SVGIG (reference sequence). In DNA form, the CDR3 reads TGTGCCTGGACTCTACAGGGGACGGGGGAGCAGTACTTC. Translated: CAWTLQGTGEQYF.

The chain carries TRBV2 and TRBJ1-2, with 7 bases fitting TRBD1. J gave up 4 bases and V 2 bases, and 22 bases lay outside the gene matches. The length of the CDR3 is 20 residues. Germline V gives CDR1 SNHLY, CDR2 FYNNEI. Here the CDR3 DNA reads TGTGCCAGCAGTGAACAAGTTCAGGACAGGTCGGGACCCATTGGCTATGGCTACACCTTC. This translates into CASSEQVQDRSGPIGYGYTF.